This TCR beta chain was sequenced for a study of cytomegalovirus exposure and HLA in healthy donors. Across the whole study: Falling in the Caucasian-associated ancestry cluster were 81% of under 450 genotyped donors.

Deletions cut 2 bases from V and 9 bases from J, with 17 bases between. The CDR3 extends over 14 amino acids. The germline V gene has CDR1 SGHRS and CDR2 YFSETQ. There are a few counts of this clone. Its antigen is still unknown. The study ran its PCR with 60 Vbeta and 13 Jbeta primers. Sequenced by immunoSEQ multiplex PCR; TCRdb stores in-frame clones only, minus some. The table shows around 100,000 clones, with around four fifths occurring only once. Study outcomes and limitations: V- and J-gene trimming in TCR beta was tied to a missense DCLRE1C variant by an analysis performed later. Confirmation in vitro established that a few CMV-associated chains were specific for CMV antigens. A cluster of highly shared sequence variants was likely a sequencing artifact.

Specimen: PBMCs. The chain employs TRBV5-1 and TRBJ1-1, with D tentatively TRBD1 (6 bases). The TCR comes from a female donor in good health and CMV-seropositive. The chain's CDR3 is CASSLQGLEAQAFF. The DNA of the CDR3 is TGCGCCAGCAGCTTACAGGGTTTGGAGGCCCAAGCTTTCTTT.